This T cell receptor beta chain came from a study of vaccination effects on CD4 cells after COVID-19. Some clones are missing from TCRdb's copy, which holds only in-frame ones; the method was immunoSEQ multiplex PCR. The sample gives about 57,000 clones, 78% of which show up once; 4.3% is in the top ten. Trimming pared 3 bases from V and 0 bases from J, leaving 5 bases between. This CDR3 has 15 amino acids. CDR1 is KGHDR, CDR2 SFDVKD, per germline. A word on this clone: Its target is not known.

Culture lasted 10 days before CD4+ T cell isolation. As their vaccination, participants received two doses of either BNT162b2 or mRNA-1273. The J gene is TRBJ2-6, the V gene TRBV24-1, with D uncertain. This TCR derives from a human donor who received a COVID-19 vaccine. The input for sequencing was CD4+ T cells from PBMCs cultured without peptide, taken after COVID-19 vaccination. Here the CDR3 reads CATSDALSGANVLTF. Written as DNA, the CDR3 is TGTGCCACCAGTGATGCGCTCTCTGGGGCCAACGTCCTGACTTTC.